Listed here are 2 T cell receptor beta chains from one sample, sequenced in a study of T-cell memory formation after mild COVID-19. TCRdb passed the 5' RACE reads through MiXCR, listing each CDR3 protein once. The table records around 160,000 distinct CDR3 sequences, roughly 12% of them present only once. Specimen: PBMCs or a T cell subset sorted from them (not recorded which). These receptors all stem from a man aged 18 to 35 who had mild COVID-19 (a few samples of this study predate the infection). Cell type and time point are not known.

In its sample, this clonotype was seen many times. The rearrangement links TRBV5-1 to TRBJ1-2; possible D gene TRBD1, 6 bases. Germline V gene sequence: CDR1 SGHRS, CDR2 YFSETQ. CDR3 length equals 16 residues. V was trimmed by 4 bases and J by 2 bases, leaving 18 bases between them. CDR3 bases: TGCGCCAGCAGCATCCCCGGAGGGGGTATAAACTATGGCTACACCTTC. Residues: CASSIPGGGINYGYTF. The full variable domain, rest sourced from reference TRBV5-1 and TRBJ1-2, is KAGVTQTPRYLIKTRGQQVTLSCSPISGHRSVSWYQQTPGQGLQFLFEYFSETQRNKGNFPGRFSGRQFSNSRSEMNVSTLELGDSALYLCASSIPGGGINYGYTFGSGTRLTVV.

The sample holds a few counts of this clonotype. V usage is TRBV7-2 and J usage is TRBJ2-7; D is unresolved. The V gene lost 8 bases and the J gene lost 0 bases, with 14 bases spanning the gap. CDR1 is SGHTA, CDR2 FQGNSA, per germline. The CDR3 runs 14 residues. The CDR3: CASASSASSYEQYF. Written as DNA, the CDR3 is TGTGCCAGCGCCTCTTCAGCGAGCTCCTACGAGCAGTACTTC.